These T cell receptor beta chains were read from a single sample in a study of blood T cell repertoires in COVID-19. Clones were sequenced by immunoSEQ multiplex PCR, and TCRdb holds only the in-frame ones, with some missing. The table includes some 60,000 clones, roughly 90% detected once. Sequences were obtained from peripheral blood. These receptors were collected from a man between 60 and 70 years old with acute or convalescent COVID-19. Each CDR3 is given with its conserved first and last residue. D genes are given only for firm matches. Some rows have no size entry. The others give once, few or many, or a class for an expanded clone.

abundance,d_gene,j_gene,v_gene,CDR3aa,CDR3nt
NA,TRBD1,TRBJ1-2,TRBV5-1,CASSEGQRLYGYTF,TGCGCCAGCAGCGAGGGACAGCGGCTCTATGGCTACACCTTC
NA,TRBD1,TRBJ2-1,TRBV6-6,CASVTGDYNEQFF,TGTGCCAGCGTTACAGGGGATTACAATGAGCAGTTCTTC
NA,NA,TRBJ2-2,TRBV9,CASSAKPQLNTGELFF,TGTGCCAGCAGCGCCAAACCTCAGTTAAACACCGGGGAGCTGTTTTTT
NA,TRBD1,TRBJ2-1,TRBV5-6,CASSFRTGSSYNEQFF,TGTGCCAGCAGCTTTAGGACAGGCAGCTCCTACAATGAGCAGTTCTTC
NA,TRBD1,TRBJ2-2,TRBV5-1,CASSSTGFTGELFF,TGCGCCAGCAGCTCGACAGGGTTCACCGGGGAGCTGTTTTTT
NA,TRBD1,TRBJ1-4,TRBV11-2,CASSLDLWTGVEKLFF,TGTGCCAGCAGCTTAGATTTATGGACAGGAGTTGAAAAACTGTTTTTT
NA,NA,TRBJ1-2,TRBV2,CASSEWVGGPNGYTF,TGTGCCAGCAGTGAGTGGGTAGGGGGTCCGAATGGCTACACCTTC
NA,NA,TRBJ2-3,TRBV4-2,CASSQDHERDTQYF,TGTGCCAGCAGCCAAGATCACGAGAGAGATACGCAGTATTTT
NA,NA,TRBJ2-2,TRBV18,CASSPGSGRTGELFF,TGTGCCAGCTCACCAGGAAGCGGACGCACCGGGGAGCTGTTTTTT
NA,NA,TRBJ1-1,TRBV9,CASSVAERVGTEAFF,TGTGCCAGCAGCGTAGCTGAGAGGGTAGGAACTGAAGCTTTCTTT
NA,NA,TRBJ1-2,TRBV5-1,CASSFRAMRSAGGYTF,TGCGCCAGCAGCTTCAGGGCTATGAGGTCGGCTGGGGGCTACACCTTC
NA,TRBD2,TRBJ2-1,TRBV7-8,CASEPSGYNEQFF,TGTGCCAGCGAGCCTAGCGGCTACAATGAGCAGTTCTTC
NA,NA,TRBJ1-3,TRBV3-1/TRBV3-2,CASSQGPFMPRPTGNTIYF,TGTGCCAGCAGCCAAGGACCTTTTATGCCCAGGCCGACTGGAAACACCATATATTTT
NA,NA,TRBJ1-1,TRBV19,CASSPGQTPSGAFF,TGTGCCAGTAGTCCCGGTCAAACCCCAAGTGGAGCTTTCTTT
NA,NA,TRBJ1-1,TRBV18,CASQTSQGTEAFF,TGTGCCAGTCAGACCTCCCAGGGAACTGAAGCTTTCTTT
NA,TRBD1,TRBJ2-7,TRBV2,CASRADRGLDEQYF,TGTGCCAGCAGAGCGGACAGGGGGTTGGACGAGCAGTACTTC
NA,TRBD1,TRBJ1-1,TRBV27,CASSPLRGTGDRQAFF,TGTGCCAGCAGTCCCTTAAGAGGGACAGGGGATAGGCAAGCTTTCTTT
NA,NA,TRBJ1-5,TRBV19,CASSMRDKPRGNQPQHF,TGTGCCAGTAGTATGAGGGACAAACCGAGGGGAAATCAGCCCCAGCATTTT
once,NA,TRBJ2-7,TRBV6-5,CASSFRGLAYEQYF,TGTGCCAGCAGTTTCAGGGGCCTCGCCTACGAGCAGTACTTC
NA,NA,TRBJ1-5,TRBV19,CASSTPAGTYSNQPQHF,TGTGCCAGTAGTACCCCCGCCGGGACATATAGCAATCAGCCCCAGCATTTT
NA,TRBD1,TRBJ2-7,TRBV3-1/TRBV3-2,CASTDRDLYEQYF,TGTGCCAGCACCGACAGGGATCTCTACGAGCAGTACTTC
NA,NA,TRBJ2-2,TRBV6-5,CASEHSTTGELFF,TGTGCCAGCGAGCATTCGACTACCGGGGAGCTGTTTTTT
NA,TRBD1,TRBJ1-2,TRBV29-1,CSVAGTGDYGYTF,TGCAGCGTTGCTGGGACAGGGGACTATGGCTACACCTTC
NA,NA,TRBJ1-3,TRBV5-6,CASSLGGLPGNTIYF,TGTGCCAGCAGCTTGGGTGGGCTGCCCGGAAACACCATATATTTT
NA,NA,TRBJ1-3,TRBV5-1,CASSLAGGTGNTIYF,TGCGCCAGCAGCTTGGCTGGGGGCACAGGAAACACCATATATTTT
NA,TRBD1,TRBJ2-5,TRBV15,CATSRVYDRGETQYF,TGTGCCACCAGCAGAGTGTATGACAGGGGGGAGACCCAGTACTTC
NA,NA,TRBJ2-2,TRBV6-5,CASRRNTGELFF,TGTGCCAGCAGGCGTAACACCGGGGAGCTGTTTTTT
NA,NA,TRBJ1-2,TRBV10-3,CAISESAGWGYTF,TGTGCCATCAGTGAGTCCGCAGGTTGGGGCTACACCTTC
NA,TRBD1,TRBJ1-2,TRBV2,CASSYRRDRGGYGYTF,TGTGCCAGCAGTTACCGCCGGGACAGGGGAGGCTATGGCTACACCTTC
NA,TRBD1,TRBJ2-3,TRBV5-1,CASSLEGQGTDTQYF,TGCGCCAGCAGCTTGGAGGGACAGGGCACAGATACGCAGTATTTT
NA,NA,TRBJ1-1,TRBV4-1,CASSQGTGKWTEAFF,TGCGCCAGCAGCCAAGGAACAGGGAAGTGGACTGAAGCTTTCTTT
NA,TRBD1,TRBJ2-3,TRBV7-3,CASSPRDRGTDTQYF,TGTGCCAGCAGCCCCCGGGACAGGGGCACAGATACGCAGTATTTT
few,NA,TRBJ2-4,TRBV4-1,CASSQDTVRGRNIQYF,TGCGCCAGCAGCCAAGATACGGTCAGGGGTCGGAACATTCAGTACTTC
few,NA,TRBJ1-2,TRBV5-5,CATHQTGYGYTF,TGTGCCACCCACCAGACGGGCTATGGCTACACCTTC
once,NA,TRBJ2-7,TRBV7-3,CASSHRLSSYEQYF,TGTGCCAGCAGCCACAGGCTGAGCTCCTACGAGCAGTACTTC
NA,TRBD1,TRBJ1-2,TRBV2,CASSAQGVLSSGYTF,TGTGCCAGCAGTGCACAGGGGGTTCTATCGTCTGGCTACACCTTC
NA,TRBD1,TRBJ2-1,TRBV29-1,CSVRTGAGNEQFF,TGCAGCGTTCGGACAGGGGCGGGAAATGAGCAGTTCTTC
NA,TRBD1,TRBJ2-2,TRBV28,CATEGGLRTGELFF,TGTGCCACCGAAGGGGGCCTTAGGACCGGGGAGCTGTTTTTT
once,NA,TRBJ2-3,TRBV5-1,CASSLRVLSTDTQYF,TGCGCCAGCAGTCTGAGGGTTCTTAGCACAGATACGCAGTATTTT
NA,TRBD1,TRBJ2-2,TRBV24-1,CATSDPGGLMTGELFF,TGTGCCACCAGTGATCCAGGGGGCCTGATGACCGGGGAGCTGTTTTTT